Listed here are 18 T cell receptor beta chains from one sample, sequenced in a study of control samples from healthy donors and cancer patients. Data came from immunoSEQ multiplex PCR; TCRdb stores just in-frame clones and leaves some out. The sample records nearly 200,000 clones, about 89% being singletons. Sequencing input: blood. All receptors come from a man younger than 40 in good health.

The chain uses TRBV7-6 and TRBJ2-2; maybe TRBD1 (6 bases). CDR3 length: 15 residues. CDR1 SGHVS and CDR2 FNYEAQ come from the germline V gene. Trimming removed 1 base from V and 2 bases from J, with 8 bases in between. The CDR3 bases are TGTGCCAGCAGCTTAGTACAGGGCAACACCGGGGAGCTGTTTTTT. It translates to CASSLVQGNTGELFF.

In DNA, the CDR3 is TGCGCCAGCAGCCCCGGGACTAGCAACACAGATACGCAGTATTTT. Translation: CASSPGTSNTDTQYF. The V call is TRBV5-1, the J call TRBJ2-3; 9 positions agree with TRBD2. Losses at the gene ends were 4 bases for V and 2 bases for J; bases not matched to a gene: 5. CDR1 is SGHRS and CDR2 is YFSETQ in the germline V gene. This CDR3 contains 15 residues.

The V call is TRBV6-1, the J call TRBJ1-2; 9 bases align to TRBD1. Germline V gene data show CDR1 as MNHNS and CDR2 as SASEGT. With 4 bases clipped from V and 6 bases from J, the junction kept 12 bases outside the gene matches. The CDR3 loop spans 16 amino acids. CDR3 DNA: TGTGCCAGCAGTGTCAAGGGACAGGGCCACCGGGATGGCTACACCTTC. Amino acids: CASSVKGQGHRDGYTF.

The count of this clone is one. The rearrangement uses TRBV2 and TRBJ2-6; D not certain. The CDR3 covers 14 residues. V gave up 6 bases and J gave up 0 bases, with 6 bases separating them. Germline assignment: CDR1 SNHLY and CDR2 FYNNEI. CDR3 nucleotides: TGTGCCAGCAGGTTTAGCTCTGGGGCCAACGTCCTGACTTTC. It yields the protein CASRFSSGANVLTF.

This chain connects TRBV3-1 (or the pseudogene TRBV3-2) to TRBJ1-1; D perhaps matches TRBD1 (5 bases). CDR1 and CDR2 (germline): LGHDT, YNNKEL (reference sequence). The CDR3 covers 15 residues. V lost 0 bases and J lost 5, with 13 bases in between. The CDR3: CASSQDISGGTEAFF. The DNA of the CDR3 is TGTGCCAGCAGCCAAGATATCTCGGGGGGGACTGAAGCTTTCTTT.

The chain employs TRBV2 and TRBJ1-1, with 10 nucleotides matching TRBD1. Losses at the gene ends were 7 bases for V and 11 bases for J; bases not matched to a gene: 4. Germline-derived CDR1 and CDR2 are SNHLY and FYNNEI. This CDR3 has 11 residues. CDR3 nucleotide sequence: TGTGCCAGCAACCGGGACAGGGGCGCTTTCTTT. This gives the protein CASNRDRGAFF.

The genes are TRBV6-5 and TRBJ2-3; TRBD1 or TRBD2 may be the D gene (5 bases each). The germline V gene encodes CDR1 MNHEY and CDR2 SVGAGI. V dropped 0 bases and J dropped 4 bases, with 11 bases sitting between them. CDR3 length equals 15 residues. The CDR3 nucleotides are TGTGCCAGCAGTTACTCGAGAGGGGTGGCAGATACGCAGTATTTT. Its protein product is CASSYSRGVADTQYF.

This chain joins TRBV30 and TRBJ2-7; D may be TRBD1 (5 bases). CDR3 length: 11 residues. Germline lookup yields CDR1 GTSNPN and CDR2 SVGIG (reference sequence). V lost 2 bases, J lost 5 bases, and 7 bases lay in between. The CDR3 sequence: CAWSRGHEQYF. CDR3 DNA sequence: TGTGCCTGGAGTAGGGGCCACGAGCAGTACTTC.

The CDR3 DNA follows: TGTGCCAGCAGGGGGGGACAAGATTCACCCCTCCACTTT. Translating gives CASRGGQDSPLHF. The chain carries TRBV6-5 and TRBJ1-6, with a tentative D call TRBD1 (6 bases). The CDR3 spans 13 residues. The V gene's germline CDR1 is MNHEY and CDR2 SVGAGI. The V end lost 6 bases, the J end lost 8 bases, and 11 bases lay between the germline ends.

This clone was observed a single time. This rearrangement joins TRBV5-7 to TRBJ1-1; D might be TRBD1 (5 bases). TRBV5-7 has ORF status, its function being uncertain. The CDR3 consists of 18 residues. V dropped 3 bases and J dropped 3 bases, with 24 bases sitting between them. DNA of the CDR3: TGTGCCAGCAGCTACCAGGAGGGCAGGGTTGGTGGCCACACTGAAGCTTTCTTT. This encodes CASSYQEGRVGGHTEAFF.

The chain carries TRBV7-2 and TRBJ2-3; tentatively, D is TRBD2 (6 bases). The CDR3 has 14 amino acids. Trimming took 1 base from V and 15 from J, leaving 20 bases between them. Germline V gene data show CDR1 as SGHTA and CDR2 as FQGNSA. The CDR3 sequence is CASSLDRERPTRYF. The CDR3, as DNA: TGTGCCAGCAGCTTAGACCGGGAGAGGCCTACGAGATATTTT.

The chain employs TRBV7-2 and TRBJ2-1, with D perhaps being TRBD1 or TRBD2 (5 bases each). V dropped 0 bases and J dropped 5 bases, with 8 bases sitting between them. Germline lookup yields CDR1 SGHTA and CDR2 FQGNSA. This CDR3 region has 14 residues. The chain's CDR3 is CASSLAGEHNEQFF. CDR3 in DNA: TGTGCCAGCAGCTTAGCGGGGGAACACAATGAGCAGTTCTTC.

This CDR3 reads CAWSVQTAYSVPGANVLTF. CDR3 DNA: TGTGCCTGGAGTGTTCAGACAGCCTACTCTGTTCCTGGGGCCAACGTCCTGACTTTC. The gene calls are TRBV30 and TRBJ2-6; the D gene is possibly TRBD1 (5 bases). Germline assignment: CDR1 GTSNPN and CDR2 SVGIG (reference sequence). V lost 0 bases, J lost 2 bases, and 20 bases lay in between. The CDR3 consists of 19 residues.

The V call is TRBV11-2, the J call TRBJ1-1, with D perhaps matching TRBD1 (6 bases). The V gene lost 7 bases and the J gene lost 4 bases, with 16 bases spanning the gap. The V gene's germline CDR1 is SGHAT and CDR2 FQNNGV. This CDR3 region has 14 residues. The CDR3 protein is CASTSGGARTEAFF. For the CDR3, the DNA is TGTGCCAGCACCTCGGGGGGGGCGCGCACTGAAGCTTTCTTT.

This rearrangement joins TRBV6-1 to TRBJ2-7; the D gene is possibly TRBD1 (5 bases). The germline V and J ends were trimmed by 3 bases and 4 bases, with 13 bases remaining between them. This CDR3 has 14 amino acids. The germline V gene has CDR1 MNHNS and CDR2 SASEGT. The DNA of the CDR3 is TGTGCCAGCAGTGAGACAGTCTCTATATACGAGCAGTACTTC. As protein: CASSETVSIYEQYF.

The chain combines TRBV30 with TRBJ1-2, with 9 bases fitting TRBD1. Germline V gene sequence: CDR1 GTSNPN, CDR2 SVGIG (reference sequence). The CDR3 extends over 12 amino acids. J was trimmed by 8 bases and V by 5 bases; bases with no gene match: 6. CDR3 sequence: CAWQGQGYGYTF. The CDR3 DNA follows: TGTGCCTGGCAGGGACAGGGTTACGGCTACACCTTC. Looking up the rest from reference TRBV30 and TRBJ1-2 gives the full variable domain: SQTIHQWPATLVQPVGSPLSLECTVEGTSNPNLYWYRQAAGRGLQLLFYSVGIGQISSEVPQNLSASRPQDRQFILSSKKLLLSDSGFYLCAWQGQGYGYTFGSGTRLTVV.

The chain carries TRBV4-1 and TRBJ1-2; possibly TRBD1 for D (5 bases). Germline CDR1 reads MGHRA; CDR2 reads YSYEKL. V lost 3 bases and J 8 bases, leaving 19 bases between the germline ends. CDR3 length: 15 amino acids. The CDR3 DNA is TGCGCCAGCAGCCAGGGCGGGGCCGTGGGAAAAGGCTACACCTTC. This gives the protein CASSQGGAVGKGYTF.

J is TRBJ1-3 and V is TRBV9, with D perhaps matching TRBD1 (6 bases). The CDR3 totals 18 residues. Deletions cut 3 bases from V and 0 bases from J, with 19 bases between. In germline, CDR1 is SGDLS, CDR2 YYNGEE. CDR3 in DNA: TGTGCCAGCAGCGCCCCCGGACAGTATGGGGTCTCTGGAAACACCATATATTTT. Amino acids: CASSAPGQYGVSGNTIYF.